The next 10 T cell receptor beta chains were all read from a single sample in a study of neurological immune-mediated disorders. TCRdb fed the 5' RACE reads into MiXCR, producing one record per CDR3 protein. This table holds around 67,000 distinct CDR3 sequences, less than 5.5% found once. Material: PBMCs. These receptors all stem from a man aged 18 to 29 with multiple sclerosis.

This clonotype was seen at least ten times. This chain uses TRBV7-6 with TRBJ2-1, with 8 bases lining up with TRBD1. Unmatched junction bases numbered 9, after V lost 4 bases and J lost 4 bases. The CDR3 runs to 16 residues. The germline gives CDR1 SGHVS, CDR2 FNYEAQ. This chain's CDR3 is CASSSQPGQVYNEQFF. The CDR3 nucleotides are TGTGCCAGCAGCTCGCAACCGGGACAGGTATACAATGAGCAGTTCTTC. Variable domain in full (rest from reference TRBV7-6 and TRBJ2-1): GAGVSQSPRYKVTKRGQDVALRCDPISGHVSLYWYRQALGQGPEFLTYFNYEAQQDKSGLPNDRFSAERPEGSISTLTIQRTEQRDSAMYRCASSSQPGQVYNEQFFGPGTRLTVL.

This clonotype was found many times. V is TRBV15 and J is TRBJ2-6; D may be TRBD2 (5 bases). The CDR3 is made up of 16 amino acids. V lost 2 bases and J 0 bases, leaving 8 bases between the germline ends. Per germline, CDR1 LNHNV and CDR2 YYDKDF (reference sequence). CDR3 sequence (DNA): TGTGCCACCAGCAGACCTAGCTACTCTGGGGCCAACGTCCTGACTTTC. Translation gives CATSRPSYSGANVLTF. The entire variable domain, with the rest obtained from reference TRBV15 and TRBJ2-6, is as follows: DAMVIQNPRYQVTQFGKPVTLSCSQTLNHNVMYWYQQKSSQAPKLLFHYYDKDFNNEADTPDNFQSRRPNTSFCFLDIRSPGLGDTAMYLCATSRPSYSGANVLTFGAGSRLTVL.

This clonotype was found many times. J is TRBJ2-2 and V is TRBV5-6, with 10 bases fitting TRBD2. The CDR3 contains 17 residues. Germline values: CDR1 SGHDT, CDR2 YYEEEE. J lost 1 base, V lost 1 base, and 4 bases had no gene match. CDR3 DNA: TGTGCCAGCAGCTTGAAATCTAGCGGGGGGAACACCGGGGAGCTGTTTTTT. This translates into CASSLKSSGGNTGELFF.

Many counts were recorded for this clonotype. The V call is TRBV20-1, the J call TRBJ2-7; 12 bases map to TRBD2. The CDR3 runs 18 residues. V gave up 1 base and J gave up 3 bases; unmatched junction bases: 13. Per germline, CDR1 DFQATT and CDR2 SNEGSKA (reference sequence). As DNA, the CDR3 is TGCAGTGCTAGAGGGCTCCCCAAACGGACTAGCGGGGTCTACGAGCAGTACTTC. Translated: CSARGLPKRTSGVYEQYF.

Many counts were recorded for this clonotype. The V and J genes are TRBV5-1 and TRBJ2-6; 7 nucleotides align to TRBD2. The junction had 3 bases not matched to a gene; V was cut back by 2 bases and J by 4 bases. Germline CDR1 and CDR2: SGHRS and YFSETQ. This CDR3 contains 15 residues. The CDR3 nucleotides read TGCGCCAGCAGCTTTAGCGGGTCCGGGGCCAACGTCCTGACTTTC. Amino acid sequence: CASSFSGSGANVLTF.

This clonotype was recorded many times. The chain carries TRBV20-1 and TRBJ2-7; 9 bases match TRBD2. Losses at the gene ends were 0 bases for V and 7 bases for J; bases not matched to a gene: 10. The V gene's germline CDR1 is DFQATT and CDR2 SNEGSKA (reference sequence). The CDR3 is 15 amino acids. CDR3 sequence (DNA): TGCAGTGCTAGAGATCCGAGTAGCGGGGGCGAGGAGCAGTACTTC. This sequence encodes CSARDPSSGGEEQYF.

This clonotype was picked up a small number of times. This chain connects TRBV5-5 to TRBJ1-4, with D possibly matching TRBD1 (6 bases). This CDR3 region has 14 residues. From germline, CDR1 is SGHKS and CDR2 YYEKEE (reference sequence). V gave up 6 bases and J gave up 2 bases, with 11 bases separating them. In nucleotides, the CDR3 is TGTGCCAGCACCCCGGGGGCCACTAATGAAAAACTGTTTTTT. Protein product: CASTPGATNEKLFF.

This clonotype appeared many times. J is TRBJ1-2 and V is TRBV5-6, with TRBD1 as a possible D gene (5 bases). Between the trimmed V and J ends, which lost 4 bases and 7 bases, there was a span of 11 bases. CDR3 size: 12 residues. From germline, CDR1 is SGHDT and CDR2 YYEEEE. The CDR3 DNA sequence: TGTGCCAGCAGCCCCCCGGGGGGTGGCTACACCTTC. The encoded protein is CASSPPGGGYTF. The whole variable domain, filled in from reference TRBV5-6 and TRBJ1-2, reads DAGVTQSPTHLIKTRGQQVTLRCSPKSGHDTVSWYQQALGQGPQFIFQYYEEEERQRGNFPDRFSGHQFPNYSSELNVNALLLGDSALYLCASSPPGGGYTFGSGTRLTVV.

This clonotype appeared many times. This chain links TRBV20-1 with TRBJ1-2; 10 bases are a match to TRBD1. Germline CDR1 is DFQATT and CDR2 is SNEGSKA (reference sequence). The CDR3 is 15 residues long. J was trimmed by 5 bases and V by 3 bases; bases with no gene match: 9. The CDR3 reads CSASADTGQGYGYTF. For the CDR3, the DNA is TGCAGTGCTAGCGCCGACACGGGACAGGGGTATGGCTACACCTTC.

This clonotype was picked up many times. The chain uses TRBV10-3 and TRBJ1-2, with D perhaps TRBD1 (6 bases). Germline CDR1 and CDR2: ENHRY and SYGVKD. V lost 4 bases, J lost 7 bases, and 10 bases lay in between. The CDR3 spans 12 residues. The CDR3, as DNA: TGTGCCATCAGTGGGGGGGCTGGTGGCTACACCTTC. Translating it yields CAISGGAGGYTF.